Below, 9 T cell receptor beta chains from the same sample are listed, as sequenced in a study of blood T cell repertoires in COVID-19. Profiling relied on immunoSEQ multiplex PCR, and the TCRdb table lists in-frame clones only, not all of them. Seen here are over 200,000 clones, under 90% observed once, and the top ten hold around 16%. Sequencing was done on a sample of PBMCs or T cells enriched from blood (not recorded which). These receptors originate from a man aged 18 to 30 who had recovered from COVID-19.

The J gene is TRBJ2-3, the V gene TRBV10-3; 8 bases fit TRBD2. The CDR3 covers 15 residues. The trim removed 0 bases at V and 2 bases at J, leaving 1 base unmatched. Germline loops: CDR1 ENHRY, CDR2 SYGVKD. The CDR3 region is CAISESSGITDTQYF. The DNA of the CDR3 is TGTGCCATCAGTGAGTCTAGCGGGATCACAGATACGCAGTATTTT.

The CDR3 protein is CASSEEQTVLGGYTF. In DNA form, the CDR3 reads TGTGCCAGCAGTGAGGAACAGACAGTGCTGGGTGGCTACACCTTC. This chain connects TRBV6-4 to TRBJ1-2, with a tentative D call TRBD1 (5 bases). CDR3 size: 15 residues. The V gene lost 3 bases and the J gene lost 7 bases, with 18 bases spanning the gap. Germline lookup yields CDR1 MRHNA and CDR2 SNTAGT.

This chain uses TRBV2 with TRBJ1-6; 10 nucleotides align to TRBD1. This CDR3 contains 15 residues. Germline V CDR1 and CDR2: SNHLY, FYNNEI. The V segment lost 7 bases and the J segment 9 bases; nucleotides outside the gene matches: 9. CDR3 region: CASIPLTGGFSPLHF. CDR3 sequence (DNA): TGTGCCAGCATTCCATTGACAGGGGGCTTTTCACCCCTCCACTTT.

The rearrangement links TRBV5-1 to TRBJ2-5; 10 positions agree with TRBD1. The CDR3 sequence is 14 residues long. In germline, CDR1 is SGHRS, CDR2 YFSETQ. V was clipped by 4 bases and J by 10 bases; unmatched bases: 10. CDR3 coding DNA: TGCGCCAGCAGCAACGGACAGGGGGGACGGGGCCAGTACTTC. The encoded protein is CASSNGQGGRGQYF.

This clone was seen a handful of times. The rearrangement joins TRBV11-1 to TRBJ2-7; TRBD2 matches 15 bases. This CDR3 is 16 amino acids long. The V gene end was trimmed by 4 bases and the J gene end by 5 bases; junction bases not matched to a gene: 6. Germline V gene sequence: CDR1 SGHAT, CDR2 FQDESV (reference sequence). The CDR3: CASSSGLAGGGNEQYF. In nucleotides, the CDR3 is TGTGCCAGCAGCTCGGGACTAGCGGGAGGAGGAAACGAGCAGTACTTC.

The J gene is TRBJ1-2, the V gene TRBV27; the D gene is possibly TRBD1 (6 bases). Trimming took off 5 bases at V and 4 bases at J, with 14 bases between the two ends. This CDR3 has 14 residues. In germline, CDR1 is MNHEY, CDR2 SMNVEV (reference sequence). The CDR3 sequence is CASSKQGNGYGYTF. The CDR3 DNA reads TGTGCCAGCAGTAAACAGGGTAACGGCTATGGCTACACCTTC.

The rearrangement uses TRBV9 and TRBJ2-1; D ambiguous. The CDR3 spans 12 residues. V was clipped by 1 base and J by 5 bases, with 4 bases between them. Germline assignment: CDR1 SGDLS and CDR2 YYNGEE. The CDR3 loop reads CASSVQDNEQFF. The CDR3, as DNA: TGTGCCAGCAGCGTACAGGACAATGAGCAGTTCTTC.

The genes are TRBV5-4 and TRBJ2-1, with 9 bases aligning to TRBD2. The germline gives CDR1 SGHNT, CDR2 YYREEE (reference sequence). This CDR3 is 16 amino acids long. The ends lost 2 bases at V and 2 bases at J; junction bases unmatched: 5. CDR3 DNA: TGTGCCAGCAGCTTATCTGCTAGCGGGACCTACAATGAGCAGTTCTTC. The encoded protein is CASSLSASGTYNEQFF.

The chain is built from TRBV5-4 and TRBJ2-5; 10 bases agree with TRBD2. The CDR3 sequence is 15 residues long. In germline, CDR1 is SGHNT, CDR2 YYREEE (reference sequence). J lost 6 bases, V lost 1 base, and 6 bases had no gene match. The CDR3 region is CASSLPSSGGQTQYF. As DNA, the CDR3 is TGTGCCAGCAGCTTGCCGTCTAGCGGGGGTCAGACCCAGTACTTC.